This entry lists 4 T cell receptor beta chains sequenced from one sample in a study of CD8 T cells in ankylosing spondylitis. TCRdb re-derived calls from the 5' RACE reads in MiXCR, one entry per CDR3 protein. The table records about 30,000 distinct CDR3 sequences, less than 40% of them present only once. The sequenced sample was synovial fluid, either unsorted or a sorted T cell fraction (not recorded which). Receptors originate from a male donor with ankylosing spondylitis.

As concerns this clonotype: The junction departs from germline at one end; a sequencing error may be responsible. This sequence joins TRBV10-3 and TRBJ2-1; TRBD2 might be the D (5 bases). The CDR3 contains 13 residues. The germline CDR1 and CDR2 sequences are ENHRY and SYGVKD. For the CDR3, the DNA is TGTGCCATCAACCTGGACTCCTCCAATGAGCAGTTCTTC. Amino acid sequence: CAINLDSSNEQFF.

The rearrangement links TRBV6-2 or TRBV6-3 to TRBJ1-5; D remains unclear. The V end lost 2 bases, the J end lost 5 bases, and 10 bases lay between the germline ends. The CDR3 runs to 14 residues. The germline gives CDR1 MNHEY, CDR2 SVGEGT. CDR3 sequence (DNA): TGTGCCAGCAGTTACGAGTCAAGCCATCAGCCCCAGCATTTT. Translating it yields CASSYESSHQPQHF.

This clonotype was seen more than once but under ten times. The genes are TRBV27 and TRBJ2-7, with 10 bases aligning to TRBD2. The trim removed 5 bases at V and 0 bases at J, leaving 4 bases unmatched. CDR3 length: 15 residues. The germline V gene encodes CDR1 MNHEY and CDR2 SMNVEV (reference sequence). CDR3 sequence reads: CASSPIAGGSYEQYF. CDR3 DNA: TGTGCCAGCAGTCCCATAGCGGGAGGCTCCTACGAGCAGTACTTC.

This sequence joins TRBV15 and TRBJ2-1; 12 nucleotides match TRBD2. Germline V gives CDR1 LNHNV, CDR2 YYDKDF (reference sequence). The V and J ends lost 1 base and 9 bases, in that order; junction bases with no gene match: 7. The CDR3 runs 16 residues. Here the CDR3 reads CATSRALAGGPSEQFF. CDR3 DNA sequence: TGTGCCACCAGCAGAGCGCTAGCGGGAGGGCCAAGTGAGCAGTTCTTC.